One sample yielded the 21 T cell receptor beta chains listed below, sequenced in a study of PD-1 blockade in classical Hodgkin lymphoma. The data were produced by immunoSEQ multiplex PCR, yet TCRdb's version contains in-frame clones alone and is incomplete. In the table there are 70,000 to 85,000 clones, 85% to 95% of which are singletons. Every patient experienced relapse after autologous stem cell transplantation, and brentuximab vedotin exposure varied. Sequences were derived from peripheral blood mononuclear cells (PBMCs), sampled at baseline. The receptors come from a human donor with classical Hodgkin lymphoma.

This clone occurred a few times. The gene calls are TRBV4-3 and TRBJ1-1; 11 bases are shared with TRBD1. The length of the CDR3 is 16 residues. Trimming took 0 bases from V and 4 from J; bases not matched to a gene: 4. The germline V gene has CDR1 LGHNA and CDR2 YSLEER. The CDR3 reads CASSQDWGTGGTEAFF. The CDR3, as DNA: TGCGCCAGCAGCCAAGATTGGGGGACAGGGGGCACTGAAGCTTTCTTT.

V and J are TRBV6-5 and TRBJ1-5; D unclear. CDR3 length: 14 residues. Germline V gives CDR1 MNHEY, CDR2 SVGAGI. V lost 2 bases and J lost 0, with 5 bases in between. In DNA form, the CDR3 reads TGTGCCAGCAGTTACAGGGATAGCAATCAGCCCCAGCATTTT. It codes for CASSYRDSNQPQHF.

The genes are TRBV18 and TRBJ2-3; 11 nucleotides match TRBD2. Germline V gene sequence: CDR1 KGHSH, CDR2 LQKENI. V lost 3 bases, J lost 2 bases, and 4 bases stayed unmatched. This CDR3 comprises 16 residues. DNA of the CDR3: TGTGCCAGCTCACCCCCTAGCGGGGGGTTCACAGATACGCAGTATTTT. Translated: CASSPPSGGFTDTQYF.

J is TRBJ2-7 and V is TRBV5-4; 10 bases are a match to TRBD2. CDR1 and CDR2 from the germline V gene are SGHNT and YYREEE (reference sequence). CDR3 length: 12 residues. Here the CDR3 reads CVASGSPGEQYF. In DNA, the CDR3 is TGTGTAGCTAGCGGGAGCCCTGGCGAGCAGTACTTC.

This chain links TRBV11-2 with TRBJ2-1, with D perhaps TRBD2 (5 bases). Looked up from germline, CDR1 is SGHAT and CDR2 is FQNNGV. The CDR3 is 15 amino acids. Trimming removed 7 bases at V and 2 bases at J, with 15 bases between. The CDR3 DNA reads TGTGCCAGCATCCCTGGGGAGCGAGCCTACAATGAGCAGTTCTTC. Its protein is CASIPGERAYNEQFF.

CDR3 sequence: CASSLFGGGLAGAYNEQFF. As DNA, the CDR3 is TGTGCCAGCAGCTTATTTGGAGGGGGACTAGCGGGAGCCTACAATGAGCAGTTCTTC. The chain couples TRBV11-3 to TRBJ2-1, with 14 bases aligning to TRBD2. CDR1 is SGHNT, CDR2 YENEEA, per germline. The CDR3 has 19 residues. V shed 2 bases, J shed 2 bases, and the junction held 8 bases outside the gene matches.

The DNA of the CDR3 is TGTGCCAGTAGCTGGACGGTTACCTACGAGCAGTACTTC. Translated, it gives CASSWTVTYEQYF. V is TRBV19 and J is TRBJ2-7; D call uncertain. V was pared by 6 bases and J by 2 bases, with 11 bases between. The germline V gene encodes CDR1 LNHDA and CDR2 SQIVND (reference sequence). This CDR3 has 13 amino acids.

J is TRBJ2-1 and V is TRBV27; D unclear. Germline loops: CDR1 MNHEY, CDR2 SMNVEV (reference sequence). The CDR3 consists of 13 residues. The V and J ends lost 3 bases and 0 bases respectively, with 3 bases between them. The DNA of the CDR3 is TGTGCCAGCAGTTTCATCTCCTACAATGAGCAGTTCTTC. It is translated as CASSFISYNEQFF.

Concerning this clone: A junction end diverges from the germline sequence, so it may reflect a read error. This chain links TRBV27 with TRBJ2-3; tentative D call: TRBD2 (5 bases). This CDR3 contains 12 residues. The germline V gene has CDR1 MNHEY and CDR2 SMNVEV (reference sequence). CDR3: CTVGRKEDTQYF. The CDR3 DNA reads TGCACGGTAGGGAGAAAAGAAGATACGCAGTATTTT.

The chain carries TRBV4-3 and TRBJ2-1, with TRBD2 matching 11 bases. The CDR3 contains 20 residues. Germline V lookup: CDR1 LGHNA, CDR2 YSLEER. The J segment lost 0 bases and the V segment lost 1 base, leaving 11 bases of the junction unmatched. The CDR3 here is CASSQGSGTSGHSSYNEQFF. The CDR3 region has the DNA TGCGCCAGCAGCCAAGGCTCCGGGACTAGCGGCCATAGCTCCTACAATGAGCAGTTCTTC.

The V call is TRBV2, the J call TRBJ1-5, with a tentative D call TRBD1 (6 bases). V was shortened by 6 bases and J by 6 bases, with 18 bases between the two germline ends. Germline V gene sequence: CDR1 SNHLY, CDR2 FYNNEI. The CDR3 consists of 15 residues. The CDR3 DNA reads TGTGCCAGCAGGATAAATTCGGGGGGCGGTCAGCCCCAGCATTTT. The encoded protein is CASRINSGGGQPQHF.

The chain has TRBV7-8 and TRBJ2-4, with D perhaps matching TRBD2 (6 bases). The CDR3 is made up of 17 amino acids. V shed 5 bases and J shed 6 bases, with 23 bases lying between them. CDR1 is SGHVS, CDR2 FQNEAQ, per germline. The DNA of the CDR3 is TGTGCCAGCAGCGCGGGGCATGCGGAAGTTGGGGGAAACATTCAGTACTTC. Translated: CASSAGHAEVGGNIQYF. Full variable domain (rest looked up from reference TRBV7-8 and TRBJ2-4): GAGVSQSPRYKVAKRGQDVALRCDPISGHVSLFWYQQALGQGPEFLTYFQNEAQLDKSGLPSDRFFAERPEGSVSTLKIQRTQQEDSAVYLCASSAGHAEVGGNIQYFGAGTRLSVL.

The chain joins TRBV9 to TRBJ1-6; a possible D gene is TRBD1 (5 bases). Germline CDR1 and CDR2: SGDLS and YYNGEE. This CDR3 comprises 13 residues. V lost 1 base and J 7 bases, leaving 6 bases between the germline ends. The CDR3 here is CASSVSGNSPLHF. The CDR3 bases are TGTGCCAGCAGCGTATCAGGGAATTCACCCCTCCACTTT.

This chain uses TRBV4-2 with TRBJ2-4, with D tentatively TRBD1 (6 bases). Germline values: CDR1 LGHNA, CDR2 YNFKEQ. Trimming took off 2 bases at V and 2 bases at J, with 19 bases between the two ends. This CDR3 contains 18 residues. The CDR3 reads CASSQTRARGSSKNIQYF. The CDR3, as DNA: TGTGCCAGCAGCCAAACTCGGGCCAGGGGTTCGTCCAAAAACATTCAGTACTTC.

The V call is TRBV12-5, the J call TRBJ1-5; no definite D call. The V gene's germline CDR1 is LGHNT and CDR2 FRNRAP. This CDR3 contains 15 residues. The ends were cut back, 4 bases at V and 3 bases at J, with 13 bases in the middle. The CDR3 nucleotides read TGTGCTAGTGGTTCCGGACGGTTAGACAATCAGCCCCAGCATTTT. It yields the protein CASGSGRLDNQPQHF.

The chain uses TRBV20-1 and TRBJ2-3; no clear D gene. Trimming shortened V by 2 bases and J by 6 bases, and 6 bases separated the two germline ends. Looked up from germline, CDR1 is DFQATT and CDR2 is SNEGSKA (reference sequence). The CDR3 spans 11 residues. Written as DNA, the CDR3 is TGCAGTGCTAGACCCGTGGATACGCAGTATTTT. Protein: CSARPVDTQYF.

This clone has just one count. The gene calls are TRBV4-1 and TRBJ2-7; 16 bases line up with TRBD2. V lost 1 base and J lost 2; bases outside the gene matches: 5. The germline V gene encodes CDR1 MGHRA and CDR2 YSYEKL. This CDR3 is built from 18 residues. CDR3 protein: CASSQVGTSGGAPYEQYF. DNA of the CDR3: TGCGCCAGCAGCCAAGTGGGGACTAGCGGGGGGGCCCCCTACGAGCAGTACTTC.

This chain connects TRBV7-8 to TRBJ1-4; no clear D. CDR1 and CDR2 (germline): SGHVS, FQNEAQ. The V gene lost 5 bases and the J gene lost 7 bases, with 5 bases spanning the gap. The CDR3 covers 11 residues. CDR3 region: CASSASEKLFF. DNA for the CDR3: TGTGCCAGCAGCGCGAGTGAAAAACTGTTTTTT. Looking up the rest from reference TRBV7-8 and TRBJ1-4 gives the full variable domain: GAGVSQSPRYKVAKRGQDVALRCDPISGHVSLFWYQQALGQGPEFLTYFQNEAQLDKSGLPSDRFFAERPEGSVSTLKIQRTQQEDSAVYLCASSASEKLFFGSGTQLSVL.

The chain couples TRBV7-7 to TRBJ2-5, with D possibly TRBD1 on 6 matching bases. V dropped 2 bases and J dropped 2 bases, with 12 bases sitting between them. Per the germline V gene, CDR1 is SSHAT and CDR2 is FNYEAQ (reference sequence). The length of the CDR3 is 15 residues. The CDR3 reads CASSLIGTNQETQYF. The CDR3 DNA reads TGTGCCAGCAGCTTAATAGGGACAAATCAAGAGACCCAGTACTTC.

This clone occurred a few times. The chain has TRBV5-6 and TRBJ2-5; TRBD2 agrees at 7 bases. Trimming took 0 bases from V and 2 from J; bases not matched to a gene: 10. The CDR3 contains 17 residues. Germline CDR1 reads SGHDT; CDR2 reads YYEEEE. CDR3 sequence: CASSLAVPSGGQETQYF. The CDR3 nucleotides are TGTGCCAGCAGCTTGGCCGTTCCGTCGGGGGGACAAGAGACCCAGTACTTC.

V is TRBV29-1 and J is TRBJ2-3, with 7 bases that match TRBD1. This CDR3 region has 12 residues. V gave up 7 bases and J gave up 10 bases; unmatched junction bases: 11. Germline V gives CDR1 SQVTM, CDR2 ANQGSEA. Here the CDR3 DNA reads TGCAGCGCTGAGAGTACAGGGGTATCGCAGTATTTT. Its translation: CSAESTGVSQYF.